This passage covers 20 T cell receptor beta chains from one sample sequenced in a study of T cell responses to AZD1222 COVID-19 vaccine. Assay: immunoSEQ multiplex PCR; the TCRdb copy retains only in-frame clones and omits some. This table holds around 130,000 clones, roughly 93% found once. Sequencing was performed on peripheral blood, taken on day 0 of AZD1222 vaccination. The receptors originated from an adult in good health.

The CDR3 DNA follows: TGTGCCTGGATTCCGGGACAGGGGAATGAAAAACTGTTTTTT. Translating gives CAWIPGQGNEKLFF. J is TRBJ1-4 and V is TRBV30; 10 bases align to TRBD1. This CDR3 comprises 14 residues. Trimming cost V 4 bases and J 5 bases; bases outside gene matches: 4. The germline V gene has CDR1 GTSNPN and CDR2 SVGIG (reference sequence). The variable domain in full, completed from reference TRBV30 and TRBJ1-4, reads SQTIHQWPATLVQPVGSPLSLECTVEGTSNPNLYWYRQAAGRGLQLLFYSVGIGQISSEVPQNLSASRPQDRQFILSSKKLLLSDSGFYLCAWIPGQGNEKLFFGSGTQLSVL.

The CDR3 coding sequence is TGTGCCAGCTCTGAGTCGTCTGGAAACACCATATATTTT. It yields the protein CASSESSGNTIYF. The chain is built from TRBV27 and TRBJ1-3; no clear D. In germline, CDR1 is MNHEY, CDR2 SMNVEV (reference sequence). The V end was cut by 8 bases, the J end by 1 base, with 9 bases between. The CDR3 consists of 13 residues.

The rearrangement uses TRBV10-3 and TRBJ2-3, with D tentatively TRBD2 (6 bases). CDR1 ENHRY and CDR2 SYGVKD come from the germline V gene. The CDR3 loop spans 13 amino acids. V lost 11 bases and J 4 bases, leaving 16 bases between the germline ends. The DNA for the CDR3 is TGTGCCTCCGATCCGGGGGTCCCAGATACGCAGTATTTT. As protein: CASDPGVPDTQYF.

J is TRBJ2-5 and V is TRBV6-2 or TRBV6-3; D is perhaps TRBD2 (6 bases). V dropped 0 bases and J dropped 4 bases, with 15 bases sitting between them. CDR1 and CDR2 from the germline V gene are MNHEY and SVGEGT. CDR3 size: 16 residues. As DNA, the CDR3 is TGTGCCAGCAGTTACTCGTCCCGGGGGTACGGAGAGACCCAGTACTTC. Translated: CASSYSSRGYGETQYF.

CDR3 DNA sequence: TGTGCCAGCAGTTCACAGGGGGCTGGCACCGGGGAGCTGTTTTTT. Residues: CASSSQGAGTGELFF. This sequence joins TRBV27 and TRBJ2-2; 9 bases fit TRBD1. The CDR3 spans 15 residues. Germline trimming cut 4 bases from V and 4 bases from J; bases unmatched to any gene: 4. CDR1 MNHEY and CDR2 SMNVEV come from the germline V gene (reference sequence).

Written as DNA, the CDR3 is TGTGCCAGCAGTTTATTGGGGATCACTGAAGCTTTCTTT. Protein product: CASSLLGITEAFF. The V call is TRBV27, the J call TRBJ1-1; the D is unclear. This CDR3 spans 13 amino acids. V was cut by 1 base and J by 4 bases, with 7 bases left in between. CDR1 and CDR2 (germline): MNHEY, SMNVEV (reference sequence).

The chain carries TRBV9 and TRBJ1-2; TRBD1 is a possible D gene (5 bases). The V and J ends lost 3 bases and 0 bases respectively, with 12 bases between them. Germline V gives CDR1 SGDLS, CDR2 YYNGEE. The CDR3 has 15 amino acids. The CDR3 sequence: CASSGRGNPNYGYTF. Here the CDR3 DNA reads TGTGCCAGCAGCGGGCGGGGGAACCCTAACTATGGCTACACCTTC.

The chain is built from TRBV27 and TRBJ1-5, with a tentative D call TRBD1 (5 bases). The CDR3 sequence is 14 residues long. V lost 1 base and J 5 bases, leaving 9 bases between the germline ends. CDR1 and CDR2 from the germline V gene are MNHEY and SMNVEV (reference sequence). The chain's CDR3 is CASSLLTGDQPQHF. The CDR3 DNA reads TGTGCCAGCAGTTTATTGACGGGGGATCAGCCCCAGCATTTT.

The table lists this clone with a count of one. The rearrangement uses TRBV5-5 and TRBJ2-5, with D hard to call. Per germline, CDR1 SGHKS and CDR2 YYEKEE (reference sequence). Deletions cut 9 bases from V and 4 bases from J, with 19 bases between. The CDR3 consists of 14 residues. The CDR3: CATRKTVDGETQYF. CDR3 nucleotide sequence: TGTGCCACCAGGAAAACGGTGGACGGAGAGACCCAGTACTTC.

CDR3 protein: CARLTPTGPANYGYTF. CDR3 nucleotides: TGTGCCAGACTCACACCCACGGGGCCGGCTAACTATGGCTACACCTTC. This chain joins TRBV2 and TRBJ1-2, with D possibly TRBD1 on 5 matching bases. CDR3 length equals 16 residues. Trimming removed 9 bases at V and 0 bases at J, with 20 bases between. CDR1 is SNHLY and CDR2 is FYNNEI in the germline V gene.

The J gene is TRBJ1-1, the V gene TRBV5-1; no definite D call. CDR1 and CDR2 (germline): SGHRS, YFSETQ. This CDR3 has 13 amino acids. V lost 2 bases and J 5 bases, leaving 10 bases between the germline ends. CDR3 residues: CASSFAGETEAFF. The CDR3 DNA reads as TGCGCCAGCAGCTTTGCAGGCGAGACTGAAGCTTTCTTT.

As concerns this clone: Other DNA sequences in the sample encode the same CDR3. CDR3 residues: CSVEGQTNTEAFF. CDR3 sequence (DNA): TGCAGCGTAGAGGGACAGACGAACACTGAAGCTTTCTTT. The V gene is TRBV29-1, the J gene TRBJ1-1; 7 bases match TRBD1. The CDR3 is 13 amino acids. With V trimmed by 6 bases and J by 1 base, 5 bases remained unmatched. CDR1 is SQVTM and CDR2 is ANQGSEA in the germline V gene.

This sequence joins TRBV9 and TRBJ1-1; the D is unclear. The V end lost 3 bases, the J end lost 4 bases, and 16 bases lay between the germline ends. The germline gives CDR1 SGDLS, CDR2 YYNGEE. The CDR3 sequence is 15 residues long. CDR3 in amino acids: CASSEAPEGGTEAFF. In DNA form, the CDR3 reads TGTGCCAGCAGCGAGGCCCCAGAGGGAGGCACTGAAGCTTTCTTT.

The chain is built from TRBV27 and TRBJ1-1; 8 nucleotides align to TRBD1. This CDR3 comprises 15 residues. The V segment lost 5 bases and the J segment 4 bases; nucleotides outside the gene matches: 9. CDR1 and CDR2 from the germline V gene are MNHEY and SMNVEV (reference sequence). CDR3 coding DNA: TGTGCCAGCAGTCCCAGACAGGGGAGGGCCACTGAAGCTTTCTTT. The encoded protein is CASSPRQGRATEAFF.

The chain is built from TRBV30 and TRBJ1-2; D is uncertain. The CDR3 is made up of 12 amino acids. Trimming pared 2 bases from V and 2 bases from J, leaving 6 bases between. Germline-derived CDR1 and CDR2 are GTSNPN and SVGIG (reference sequence). For the CDR3, the DNA is TGTGCCTGGAGTATGCGAAACTATGGCTACACCTTC. Encoded protein: CAWSMRNYGYTF.

CDR3 loop: CASSRDALGAGELFF. In nucleotides, the CDR3 is TGTGCCAGCAGCCGGGACGCACTGGGGGCCGGGGAGCTGTTTTTT. The genes are TRBV14 and TRBJ2-2, with D perhaps being TRBD1 or TRBD2 (5 bases each). The CDR3 has 15 amino acids. Between the trimmed V and J ends, which lost 4 bases and 6 bases, there was a span of 15 bases. The germline CDR1 and CDR2 sequences are SGHDN and FVKESK.

The rearrangement uses TRBV19 and TRBJ2-2; possible D gene TRBD2, 5 bases. Germline loops: CDR1 LNHDA, CDR2 SQIVND (reference sequence). The length of the CDR3 is 15 residues. As DNA, the CDR3 is TGTGCGTCGATTCCCGGCACCCGGGGCACCGGGGAGCTGTTTTTT. Protein sequence: CASIPGTRGTGELFF.

The J gene is TRBJ1-6, the V gene TRBV27; a weak D match, TRBD1 (5 bases). V lost 1 base and J lost 7, with 14 bases in between. The CDR3 is made up of 16 amino acids. Germline assignment: CDR1 MNHEY and CDR2 SMNVEV (reference sequence). This CDR3 reads CASSLFSGTGNSPLHF. The DNA for the CDR3 is TGTGCCAGCAGTTTATTCTCCGGGACCGGAAATTCACCCCTCCACTTT.

The J gene is TRBJ1-4, the V gene TRBV5-1; 9 nucleotides match TRBD1. The CDR3 is 15 residues long. In germline, CDR1 is SGHRS, CDR2 YFSETQ. V shed 5 bases, J shed 0 bases, and the junction held 2 bases outside the gene matches. The CDR3 spells CASRGQGATNEKLFF. In DNA form, the CDR3 reads TGCGCCAGCAGGGGACAGGGAGCAACTAATGAAAAACTGTTTTTT. The entire variable domain, with the rest obtained from reference TRBV5-1 and TRBJ1-4, is as follows: KAGVTQTPRYLIKTRGQQVTLSCSPISGHRSVSWYQQTPGQGLQFLFEYFSETQRNKGNFPGRFSGRQFSNSRSEMNVSTLELGDSALYLCASRGQGATNEKLFFGSGTQLSVL.

The V gene is TRBV4-3, the J gene TRBJ1-2, with TRBD1 identical over 7 bases. With V trimmed by 3 bases and J by 8 bases, 6 bases remained unmatched. The germline CDR1 and CDR2 sequences are LGHNA and YSLEER. This CDR3 contains 13 residues. The CDR3 bases are TGCGCCAGCAGCCAGACAGGGCTGGGCGGCTACACCTTC. Translating gives CASSQTGLGGYTF.